The text below deals with one T cell receptor beta chain. This sample was taken from a study of blood T cell repertoires in COVID-19. Libraries were prepared by immunoSEQ multiplex PCR; TCRdb keeps only in-frame clonotypes and omits some of them. The data show some 78,000 clones, with 70% to 90% seen just once and approximately 12% held by the top ten. Germline V CDR1 and CDR2: SQVTM, ANQGSEA. This CDR3 region has 15 residues. V shed 6 bases and J 0 bases; nucleotides not matched to a gene: 4. The sequence came from a man between 65 and 85 years old with active or convalescent COVID-19. Sequenced sample: peripheral blood. The chain uses TRBV29-1 and TRBJ1-6; 8 nucleotides match TRBD1. CDR3 in DNA: TGCAGCGTCAGGACAGGGAGCTCCTATAATTCACCCCTCCACTTT. It specifies CSVRTGSSYNSPLHF.